A selection of T cell receptor beta chains follows, all from one sample in a study of T cell clonotyping in hematopoietic cell transplantation. Profiled with immunoSEQ multiplex PCR; TCRdb holds only in-frame clones, not every one. The data contain several thousand clones, roughly 94% of them seen just once; the ten biggest clones take up about 1.3%. Sequencing used peripheral blood mononuclear cells, obtained 30 days after allogeneic stem cell transplant. Receptors were obtained from a male patient aged 55 to 70 who had an allogeneic stem cell transplant from an unrelated donor, so T cells may come from the graft donor. Some clones in this sample may be carry-over from other donors' samples. Both conserved end residues are part of each CDR3. The D gene is left open where the match is weak. Clone size is given for some rows only: seen once, a few or many times, or a class if the clone is expanded.

>.|TRBD1|TRBJ1-2|TRBV7-3
CASSLRGGADYGYTF
TGTGCCAGCAGCCTAAGAGGGGGCGCGGACTATGGCTACACCTTC
>.|.|TRBJ2-7|TRBV5-1
CASSLGPVGIYEQYF
TGCGCCAGCAGCTTGGGGCCAGTCGGGATCTACGAGCAGTACTTC
>.|.|TRBJ1-5|TRBV5-1
CASSLAPGNHQPQHF
TGCGCCAGCAGCTTGGCACCAGGCAACCATCAGCCCCAGCATTTT
>.|.|TRBJ2-1|TRBV6-1
CASSGLGDPRRNEQFF
TGTGCCAGCAGTGGCCTGGGGGACCCCCGGCGGAATGAGCAGTTCTTC
>.|.|TRBJ1-1|TRBV9
CASSRLLGTEAFF
TGTGCCAGCAGCCGGCTCCTAGGGACTGAAGCTTTCTTT
>.|.|TRBJ1-2|TRBV6-1
CASRVRGNYGYTF
TGTGCCAGCAGGGTGAGGGGTAACTATGGCTACACCTTC
>.|TRBD1|TRBJ1-1|TRBV5-1
CASSFGTGGPRAFF
TGCGCCAGCAGCTTCGGGACAGGGGGTCCGCGAGCTTTCTTT
>.|.|TRBJ1-2|TRBV27
CASSRVANYGYTF
TGTGCCAGCAGTCGGGTAGCTAACTATGGCTACACCTTC
>.|.|TRBJ1-5|TRBV30
CAWSKSTGPQHF
TGTGCCTGGAGTAAAAGCACGGGGCCCCAGCATTTT
>once|.|TRBJ1-1|TRBV27
CASSLTLNTEAFF
TGTGCCAGCAGTTTAACACTGAACACTGAAGCTTTCTTT
>.|TRBD2|TRBJ2-3|TRBV5-1
CASSPLVLAGDTQYF
TGCGCCAGCAGCCCCCTAGTCCTAGCGGGAGATACGCAGTATTTT
>.|TRBD2|TRBJ2-5|TRBV11-2
CASSMGLDKMKTQYF
TGTGCCAGCAGCATGGGACTAGATAAGATGAAGACCCAGTACTTC
>few|.|TRBJ1-2|TRBV4-2
CASSQVAGRGREVGYTF
TGTGCCAGCAGCCAAGTCGCGGGTCGGGGAAGAGAAGTTGGCTACACCTTC
>.|.|TRBJ1-1|TRBV7-3
CASSPRGGKNTEAFF
TGTGCCAGCAGCCCAAGGGGGGGGAAGAACACTGAAGCTTTCTTT
>.|TRBD2|TRBJ2-1|TRBV9
CASSVDSGYYNEQFF
TGTGCCAGCAGCGTAGATAGCGGGTATTACAATGAGCAGTTCTTC
>.|TRBD2|TRBJ2-3|TRBV2
CASKAGGVRSTDTQYF
TGTGCCAGCAAAGCGGGAGGGGTTAGGAGCACAGATACGCAGTATTTT
>.|.|TRBJ2-7|TRBV28
CASRSGTTYEQYF
TGTGCCAGCAGGTCCGGGACAACCTACGAGCAGTACTTC
>.|TRBD2|TRBJ2-7|TRBV27
CASSLRASGRYEQYF
TGTGCCAGCAGTTTAAGGGCTAGCGGGAGGTACGAGCAGTACTTC
>few|.|TRBJ2-1|TRBV7-2
CASSLMGAFYNEQFF
TGTGCCAGCAGCTTGATGGGAGCGTTCTACAATGAGCAGTTCTTC
>few|TRBD2|TRBJ2-1|TRBV7-9
CASSSRTSGIEQFF
TGTGCCAGCAGCTCCCGGACTAGCGGGATCGAGCAGTTCTTC
>.|.|TRBJ2-2|TRBV19
CASSAFWGTGELFF
TGTGCCAGCTCCGCCTTTTGGGGCACCGGGGAGCTGTTTTTT
>.|.|TRBJ1-5|TRBV2
CASSGQIYQPQHF
TGTGCCAGCAGCGGACAGATATACCAGCCCCAGCATTTT
>few|.|TRBJ1-1|TRBV5-6
CASSFLGGVAEAFF
TGTGCCAGCAGCTTTTTAGGCGGGGTGGCTGAAGCTTTCTTT
>.|.|TRBJ1-5|TRBV28
CASSLVTGHQPQHF
TGTGCCAGCAGTTTAGTAACGGGCCATCAGCCCCAGCATTTT
>.|.|TRBJ1-2|TRBV4-1
CASSQWQGYGYTF
TGCGCCAGCAGCCAGTGGCAGGGCTATGGCTACACCTTC
>.|.|TRBJ2-4|TRBV11-2
CASSLEGTQAENIQYF
TGTGCCAGCAGCTTAGAGGGGACACAGGCGGAAAACATTCAGTACTTC
>.|.|TRBJ2-3|TRBV6-4
CASSDGMDSTDTQYF
TGTGCCAGCAGTGACGGGATGGACAGCACAGATACGCAGTATTTT
>.|.|TRBJ1-4|TRBV5-6
CASSPRLGNEKLFF
TGTGCCAGCAGCCCCAGGTTGGGTAATGAAAAACTGTTTTTT
>.|TRBD1|TRBJ1-1|TRBV9
CASSPEGTGGEAFF
TGTGCCAGCAGCCCAGAGGGGACAGGGGGTGAAGCTTTCTTT
>.|.|TRBJ1-5|TRBV6-6
CASSYSRDQPQHF
TGTGCCAGCAGTTACTCCAGGGATCAGCCCCAGCATTTT
>.|TRBD1|TRBJ2-1|TRBV19
CASSTAGQGVDEQFF
TGTGCCAGTAGTACTGCAGGACAGGGGGTCGATGAGCAGTTCTTC
>.|.|TRBJ1-5|TRBV27
CASSPRATTLNQPQHF
TGTGCCAGCAGTCCTCGGGCGACGACACTCAATCAGCCCCAGCATTTT
>.|TRBD1|TRBJ1-2|TRBV7-9
CASSSGQGTYGYTF
TGTGCCAGCAGCTCGGGACAGGGCACATATGGCTACACCTTC
>.|.|TRBJ1-2|TRBV25-1
CASSMWTDYGYTF
TGTGCCAGCAGTATGTGGACGGACTATGGCTACACCTTC
>.|.|TRBJ1-1|TRBV4-3
CASSPGKEDRTEAFF
TGCGCCAGCAGCCCAGGCAAGGAGGACCGCACTGAAGCTTTCTTT
>.|.|TRBJ2-2|TRBV11-2
CASISQARRGTGELFF
TGTGCCAGCATATCACAGGCCAGAAGGGGAACCGGGGAGCTGTTTTTT
>.|.|TRBJ2-7|TRBV30
CAWSVQYEQYF
TGTGCCTGGAGTGTACAGTACGAGCAGTACTTC
>.|.|TRBJ2-5|TRBV11-2
CASSLDLGAGEETQYF
TGTGCCAGCAGCTTAGATTTGGGGGCAGGGGAAGAGACCCAGTACTTC
>.|TRBD1|TRBJ1-4|TRBV5-1
CASSLEWQGGEKLFF
TGCGCCAGCAGCTTGGAGTGGCAGGGGGGTGAAAAACTGTTTTTT
>.|TRBD1|TRBJ1-1|TRBV4-3
CASSHPTGRNTEAFF
TGCGCCAGCAGCCACCCGACAGGGAGGAACACTGAAGCTTTCTTT
>once|TRBD1|TRBJ1-1|TRBV15
CATSREGLRGRPAFF
TGTGCCACCAGCAGAGAGGGGCTTAGGGGGCGCCCAGCTTTCTTT